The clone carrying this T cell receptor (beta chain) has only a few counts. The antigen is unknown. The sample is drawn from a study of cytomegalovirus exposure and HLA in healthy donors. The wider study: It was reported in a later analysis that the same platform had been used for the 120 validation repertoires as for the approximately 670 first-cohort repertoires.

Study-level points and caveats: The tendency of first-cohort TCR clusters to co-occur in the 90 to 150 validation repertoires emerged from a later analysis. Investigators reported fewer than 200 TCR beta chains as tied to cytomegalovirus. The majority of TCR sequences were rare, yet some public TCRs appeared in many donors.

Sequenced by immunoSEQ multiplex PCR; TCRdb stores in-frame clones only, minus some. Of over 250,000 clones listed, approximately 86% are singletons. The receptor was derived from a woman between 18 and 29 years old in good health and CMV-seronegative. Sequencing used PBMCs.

Here the CDR3 reads CASSWKPRSFGSPLHF. The CDR3 nucleotides are TGTGCCAGCAGTTGGAAGCCGCGGTCCTTTGGTTCACCCCTCCACTTT. The chain employs TRBV6-6 and TRBJ1-6; no clear D gene. V lost 4 bases and J lost 9, with 19 bases in between. The germline CDR1 and CDR2 sequences are MNHNY and SVGAGI (reference sequence). There are 16 residues in the CDR3.